What follows are 27 T cell receptor beta chains derived from one specimen sequenced in a study of blood T cell repertoires in COVID-19 (dated by TCRdb to the early 2020s). To prepare the library, the immunoSEQ multiplex PCR assay was applied. The source is immuneACCESS, and TCRdb retained only in-frame sequences with V and J called. Part of the clones is not carried over; for the studies checked, unresolved V genes explain less than half of this, and the remainder is unexplained. For this sample there are about 160,000 clones; roughly 90% appear just once. Jointly, the top ten make up approximately 2% of the sample. The sequenced material came from peripheral blood. These receptors were obtained from a man aged 18 to 29 with acute or convalescent COVID-19.

The rearrangement uses TRBV14 and TRBJ1-2, with D perhaps matching TRBD1 (5 bases). The germline V gene has CDR1 SGHDN and CDR2 FVKESK. Trimming pared 4 bases from V and 5 bases from J, leaving 29 bases between. The CDR3 contains 19 residues. The CDR3 reads CASSPNPGQFGYAEYGYTF. DNA of the CDR3: TGTGCCAGCAGCCCCAACCCAGGACAATTCGGGTATGCCGAATATGGCTACACCTTC.

The V gene is TRBV14, the J gene TRBJ2-7; 9 nucleotides align to TRBD1. The length of the CDR3 is 14 residues. Germline V gene sequence: CDR1 SGHDN, CDR2 FVKESK. The J segment lost 2 bases and the V segment lost 3 bases, leaving 2 bases of the junction unmatched. For the CDR3, the DNA is TGTGCCAGCAGCCACTGGACAGGGGCCTACGAGCAGTACTTC. Residues: CASSHWTGAYEQYF.

V is TRBV6-5 and J is TRBJ2-1; 13 positions agree with TRBD2. Losses at the gene ends were 6 bases for V and 7 bases for J; bases not matched to a gene: 6. The CDR3 totals 15 residues. Germline V gene sequence: CDR1 MNHEY, CDR2 SVGAGI. Here the CDR3 DNA reads TGTGCCAGCAGCCAACTAGCGGGGGGGCAGAATGAGCAGTTCTTC. As protein: CASSQLAGGQNEQFF.

The rearrangement joins TRBV11-2 to TRBJ1-2; D gene unclear. With 1 base removed from V and 4 bases from J, the gap between germline ends came to 7 bases. This CDR3 has 13 residues. Germline V gene lookup returns CDR1 SGHAT and CDR2 FQNNGV. The CDR3 sequence is CASSLGASYGYTF. The DNA for the CDR3 is TGTGCCAGCAGCTTAGGGGCCAGCTATGGCTACACCTTC. The whole variable domain, filled in from reference TRBV11-2 and TRBJ1-2, reads EAGVAQSPRYKIIEKRQSVAFWCNPISGHATLYWYQQILGQGPKLLIQFQNNGVVDDSQLPKDRFSAERLKGVDSTLKIQPAKLEDSAVYLCASSLGASYGYTFGSGTRLTVV.

The chain recombines TRBV7-9 with TRBJ2-7; 10 nucleotides agree with TRBD2. V was clipped by 1 base and J by 7 bases; unmatched bases: 7. There are 15 residues in the CDR3. Germline V CDR1 and CDR2: SEHNR, FQNEAQ (reference sequence). The CDR3, as DNA: TGTGCCAGCAGCTTAGAATTAGGGGGACTAGCGGAGCAGTACTTC. Its translation: CASSLELGGLAEQYF.

This clone was detected only once. CDR3 nucleotide sequence: TGTGCCAGCAGCCGGGGGGGGCAGGGGCTCTGGTATTTT. This codes for CASSRGGQGLWYF. The rearrangement joins TRBV5-4 to TRBJ2-3, with 8 bases lining up with TRBD2. The CDR3 loop spans 13 amino acids. CDR1 and CDR2 (germline): SGHNT, YYREEE (reference sequence). V was clipped by 4 bases and J by 14 bases; unmatched bases: 12.

The chain's CDR3 is CASSPPLAGQGYEQYF. CDR3 DNA sequence: TGTGCCAGCAGCCCACCCCTTGCGGGACAGGGCTACGAGCAGTACTTC. V gene TRBV7-2 combines with J gene TRBJ2-7; 9 bases match TRBD1. V shed 5 bases, J shed 3 bases, and the junction held 11 bases outside the gene matches. CDR1 is SGHTA and CDR2 is FQGNSA in the germline V gene. The CDR3 totals 16 residues.

The chain is built from TRBV4-1 and TRBJ1-5; 8 bases agree with TRBD1. The length of the CDR3 is 16 residues. The germline CDR1 and CDR2 sequences are MGHRA and YSYEKL. The ends lost 0 bases at V and 2 bases at J; junction bases unmatched: 3. The CDR3 spells CASSQELGQGNQPQHF. The CDR3 DNA reads TGCGCCAGCAGCCAAGAGCTGGGACAGGGCAATCAGCCCCAGCATTTT.

V is TRBV9 and J is TRBJ1-2, with a weak D call TRBD1 (6 bases). Germline lookup yields CDR1 SGDLS and CDR2 YYNGEE. This CDR3 comprises 16 residues. With 4 bases removed from V and 0 bases from J, the gap between germline ends came to 16 bases. CDR3 bases: TGTGCCAGCAGCCCCCCACGGACAGATGCTAACTATGGCTACACCTTC. Protein: CASSPPRTDANYGYTF.

The V and J genes are TRBV6-5 and TRBJ1-6; TRBD1 aligns across 7 bases. The CDR3 has 13 residues. Germline values: CDR1 MNHEY, CDR2 SVGAGI. Trimming removed 10 bases from V and 7 bases from J; junction bases left unmatched: 7. The CDR3 sequence is CAIQQGRNSPLHF. The DNA of the CDR3 is TGTGCCATCCAACAGGGGAGAAATTCACCCCTCCACTTT.

CDR3 nucleotide sequence: TGCGCCAGCAGTGAAGGCGGCAGGGGAGACTATGGCTACACCTTC. This gives the protein CASSEGGRGDYGYTF. The chain is built from TRBV10-2 and TRBJ1-2; maybe TRBD1 (6 bases). The CDR3 has 15 amino acids. V lost 3 bases and J 3 bases, leaving 14 bases between the germline ends. Germline V gene data show CDR1 as WSHSY and CDR2 as SAAADI.

This chain connects TRBV2 to TRBJ1-2, with TRBD1 as a possible D gene (5 bases). Germline values: CDR1 SNHLY, CDR2 FYNNEI. This CDR3 contains 12 residues. The CDR3 here is CATGVESYGYTF. CDR3 DNA sequence: TGTGCTACGGGGGTCGAGAGCTATGGCTACACCTTC.

V gene TRBV5-5 combines with J gene TRBJ1-5; the D gene is possibly TRBD1 (5 bases). CDR3 size: 14 residues. Germline V gene sequence: CDR1 SGHKS, CDR2 YYEKEE (reference sequence). The germline V and J ends were trimmed by 5 bases and 4 bases, with 13 bases remaining between them. CDR3 region: CASSLPGGNQPQHF. The CDR3 bases are TGTGCCAGCAGTCTCCCGGGGGGAAATCAGCCCCAGCATTTT.

The rearrangement links TRBV5-5 to TRBJ2-1, with D uncertain. This CDR3 is built from 15 residues. V lost 2 bases and J lost 6, with 15 bases in between. Germline V gives CDR1 SGHKS, CDR2 YYEKEE (reference sequence). The DNA for the CDR3 is TGTGCCAGCAGCTTATGGCGGCCAGAGACCAATGAGCAGTTCTTC. Its translation is CASSLWRPETNEQFF. The complete variable domain, with remaining parts taken from reference TRBV5-5 and TRBJ2-1, reads DAGVTQSPTHLIKTRGQQVTLRCSPISGHKSVSWYQQVLGQGPQFIFQYYEKEERGRGNFPDRFSARQFPNYSSELNVNALLLGDSALYLCASSLWRPETNEQFFGPGTRLTVL.

This clone was seen a handful of times. The J gene is TRBJ1-6, the V gene TRBV25-1; D gene uncertain. The CDR3 is 14 amino acids. V lost 6 bases to trimming and J lost 7 bases, with 13 bases between them. Germline V gene sequence: CDR1 MGHDK, CDR2 SYGVNS. CDR3 protein: CASSDDFGNSPLHF. The CDR3 DNA reads TGTGCCAGCAGCGATGACTTTGGCAATTCACCCCTCCACTTT.

This clone was observed once. J is TRBJ1-4 and V is TRBV6-1; 9 positions agree with TRBD1. CDR3 size: 15 residues. Germline values: CDR1 MNHNS, CDR2 SASEGT. V lost 1 base and J lost 8; bases outside the gene matches: 5. The CDR3 DNA reads TGTGCCAGCAGTGAAGGAGGGACAGGGTACGAAAAACTGTTTTTT. Translation gives CASSEGGTGYEKLFF.

This clone appeared a single time. This chain connects TRBV19 to TRBJ1-5; D is undetermined. CDR1 LNHDA and CDR2 SQIVND come from the germline V gene (reference sequence). The V end was cut by 1 base, the J end by 6 bases, with 4 bases between. This CDR3 is 12 amino acids long. CDR3 in DNA: TGTGCCAGTAGTATAGGCAGTCAGCCCCAGCATTTT. It specifies CASSIGSQPQHF.

Here the CDR3 reads CASSVGWGGNSYEQYF. The CDR3 nucleotides read TGTGCCAGCAGCGTGGGCTGGGGGGGCAATTCCTACGAGCAGTACTTC. The chain couples TRBV9 to TRBJ2-7, with a tentative D call TRBD2 (7 bases). The CDR3 spans 16 residues. Germline V gene lookup returns CDR1 SGDLS and CDR2 YYNGEE. With 2 bases removed from V and 1 base from J, the gap between germline ends came to 16 bases.

CDR3 sequence: CATSFGSNTEAFF. The DNA of the CDR3 is TGTGCCACCTCATTCGGGTCGAACACTGAAGCTTTCTTT. V usage is TRBV24-1 and J usage is TRBJ1-1; D is undetermined. V shed 9 bases and J shed 1 base, with 11 bases lying between them. CDR1 KGHDR and CDR2 SFDVKD come from the germline V gene. This CDR3 has 13 residues.

The chain carries TRBV5-1 and TRBJ1-2; the match to TRBD1 covers 7 bases. The CDR3 sequence is 17 residues long. The J segment lost 7 bases and the V segment lost 0 bases, leaving 15 bases of the junction unmatched. Germline V gives CDR1 SGHRS, CDR2 YFSETQ. The CDR3 DNA follows: TGCGCCAGCAGCTTGGTAGGGGGCGCGGAGTTGAGTCCTGGCTACACCTTC. This translates into CASSLVGGAELSPGYTF.

The count of this clone is one. This chain connects TRBV14 to TRBJ2-5, with TRBD2 matching over 14 bases. Trimming took 4 bases from V and 3 from J; bases not matched to a gene: 4. The CDR3 has 16 amino acids. Germline CDR1 and CDR2: SGHDN and FVKESK. In nucleotides, the CDR3 is TGTGCCAGCAGCCTTAGGGGACTAGCGGGGGAAGAGACCCAGTACTTC. Translating it yields CASSLRGLAGEETQYF.

This sequence joins TRBV30 and TRBJ1-1; TRBD1 matches at 7 bases. Trimming removed 5 bases from V and 4 bases from J; junction bases left unmatched: 7. The CDR3 runs to 13 residues. Germline V lookup: CDR1 GTSNPN, CDR2 SVGIG (reference sequence). CDR3 sequence: CAWGQADSTEAFF. Here the CDR3 DNA reads TGTGCCTGGGGACAGGCCGACAGCACTGAAGCTTTCTTT. The full variable domain, rest sourced from reference TRBV30 and TRBJ1-1, is SQTIHQWPATLVQPVGSPLSLECTVEGTSNPNLYWYRQAAGRGLQLLFYSVGIGQISSEVPQNLSASRPQDRQFILSSKKLLLSDSGFYLCAWGQADSTEAFFGQGTRLTVV.

The J gene is TRBJ1-2, the V gene TRBV7-9, with D unclear. V was clipped by 7 bases and J by 4 bases, with 19 bases between them. The CDR3 has 15 residues. Germline CDR1 and CDR2: SEHNR and FQNEAQ (reference sequence). The CDR3 nucleotides are TGTGCCAGCACCCAATACACCACACGGGTCTATGGCTACACCTTC. It yields the protein CASTQYTTRVYGYTF.

Here the CDR3 DNA reads TGTGCCAGCAGTGATGGCCAGGGAAGTGAAAAACTGTTTTTT. Its translation: CASSDGQGSEKLFF. The gene calls are TRBV6-1 and TRBJ1-4; tentatively, D is TRBD1 (5 bases). CDR1 is MNHNS and CDR2 is SASEGT in the germline V gene. The CDR3 is made up of 14 amino acids. V lost 3 bases, J lost 7 bases, and 12 bases lay in between.

V is TRBV5-4 and J is TRBJ1-3; 7 bases are a match to TRBD1. This CDR3 region has 18 residues. Germline CDR1 SGHNT, CDR2 YYREEE (reference sequence). Losses at the gene ends were 4 bases for V and 0 bases for J; bases not matched to a gene: 13. The CDR3 nucleotides are TGTGCCAGCAGCCCTAAAACAGGGGCCCGGCTCTCTGGAAACACCATATATTTT. It translates to CASSPKTGARLSGNTIYF. The full variable domain, with the rest looked up from reference TRBV5-4 and TRBJ1-3, is ETGVTQSPTHLIKTRGQQVTLRCSSQSGHNTVSWYQQALGQGPQFIFQYYREEENGRGNFPPRFSGLQFPNYSSELNVNALELDDSALYLCASSPKTGARLSGNTIYFGEGSWLTVV.

V gene TRBV5-6 combines with J gene TRBJ1-5; D is unclear. The CDR3 length is 14 residues. The ends were cut back, 3 bases at V and 1 base at J, with 8 bases in the middle. Germline loops: CDR1 SGHDT, CDR2 YYEEEE. As DNA, the CDR3 is TGTGCCAGCAGCTGGAGAGAGAGCAATCAGCCCCAGCATTTT. Residues: CASSWRESNQPQHF.

This chain links TRBV9 with TRBJ2-7, with D maybe TRBD1 (5 bases). Germline V gives CDR1 SGDLS, CDR2 YYNGEE. The CDR3 consists of 14 residues. The V and J ends lost 0 bases and 5 bases respectively, with 12 bases between them. The CDR3: CASSVEAGLNEQYF. The CDR3 DNA reads TGTGCCAGCAGCGTAGAAGCAGGGCTCAACGAGCAGTACTTC.